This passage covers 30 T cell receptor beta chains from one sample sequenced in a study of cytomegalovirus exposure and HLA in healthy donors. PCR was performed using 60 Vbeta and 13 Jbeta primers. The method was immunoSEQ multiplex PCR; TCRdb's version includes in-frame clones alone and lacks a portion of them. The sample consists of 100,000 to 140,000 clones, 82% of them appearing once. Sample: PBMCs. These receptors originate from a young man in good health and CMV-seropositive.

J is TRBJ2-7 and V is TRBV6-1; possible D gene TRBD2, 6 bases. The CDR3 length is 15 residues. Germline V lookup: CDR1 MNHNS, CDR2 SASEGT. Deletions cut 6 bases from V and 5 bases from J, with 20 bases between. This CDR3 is CASRPLRGGGDEQYF. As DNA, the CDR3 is TGTGCCAGCAGGCCCTTAAGAGGTGGAGGGGACGAGCAGTACTTC.

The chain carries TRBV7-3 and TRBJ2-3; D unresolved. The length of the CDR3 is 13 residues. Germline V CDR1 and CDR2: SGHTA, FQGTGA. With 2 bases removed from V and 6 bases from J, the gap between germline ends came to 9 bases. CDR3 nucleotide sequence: TGTGCCAGCAGCTTAGCCCCACGGGATACGCAGTATTTT. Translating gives CASSLAPRDTQYF. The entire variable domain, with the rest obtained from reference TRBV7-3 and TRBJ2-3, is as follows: GAGVSQTPSNKVTEKGKYVELRCDPISGHTALYWYRQSLGQGPEFLIYFQGTGAADDSGLPNDRFFAVRPEGSVSTLKIQRTERGDSAVYLCASSLAPRDTQYFGPGTRLTVL.

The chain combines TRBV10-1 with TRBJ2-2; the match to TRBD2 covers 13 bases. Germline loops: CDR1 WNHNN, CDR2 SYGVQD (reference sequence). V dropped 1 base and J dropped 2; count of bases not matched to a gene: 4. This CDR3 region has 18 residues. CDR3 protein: CASSEFGLAGANTGELFF. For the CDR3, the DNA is TGCGCCAGCAGTGAGTTCGGACTAGCGGGGGCCAACACCGGGGAGCTGTTTTTT.

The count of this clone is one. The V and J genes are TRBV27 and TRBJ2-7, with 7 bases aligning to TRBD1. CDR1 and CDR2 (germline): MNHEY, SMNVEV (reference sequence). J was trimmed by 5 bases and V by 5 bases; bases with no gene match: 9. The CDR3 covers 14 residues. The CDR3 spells CASSIRQGTNEQYF. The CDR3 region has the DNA TGTGCCAGCAGTATTCGACAGGGCACCAACGAGCAGTACTTC.

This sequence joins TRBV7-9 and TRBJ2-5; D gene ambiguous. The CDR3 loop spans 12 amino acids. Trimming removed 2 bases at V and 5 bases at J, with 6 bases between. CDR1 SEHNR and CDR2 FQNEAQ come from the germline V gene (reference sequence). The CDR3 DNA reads TGTGCCAGCAGCTTACTACGTGAGACCCAGTACTTC. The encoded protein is CASSLLRETQYF.

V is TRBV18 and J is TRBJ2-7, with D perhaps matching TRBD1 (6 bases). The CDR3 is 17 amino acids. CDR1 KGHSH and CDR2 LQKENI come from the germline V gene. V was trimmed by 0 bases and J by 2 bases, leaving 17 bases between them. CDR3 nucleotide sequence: TGTGCCAGCTCACCACCGTTCTTGGGGGCCGAAGCCTACGAGCAGTACTTC. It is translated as CASSPPFLGAEAYEQYF.

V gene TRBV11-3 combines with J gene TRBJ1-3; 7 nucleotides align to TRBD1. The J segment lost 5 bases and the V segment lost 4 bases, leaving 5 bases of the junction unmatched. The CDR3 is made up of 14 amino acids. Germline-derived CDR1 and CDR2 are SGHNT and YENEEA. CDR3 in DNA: TGTGCCAGCAGCTCGAACAGGGGTAGAAACACCATATATTTT. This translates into CASSSNRGRNTIYF. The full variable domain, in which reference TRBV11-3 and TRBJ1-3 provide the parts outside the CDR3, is EAGVVQSPRYKIIEKKQPVAFWCNPISGHNTLYWYLQNLGQGPELLIRYENEEAVDDSQLPKDRFSAERLKGVDSTLKIQPAELGDSAVYLCASSSNRGRNTIYFGEGSWLTVV.

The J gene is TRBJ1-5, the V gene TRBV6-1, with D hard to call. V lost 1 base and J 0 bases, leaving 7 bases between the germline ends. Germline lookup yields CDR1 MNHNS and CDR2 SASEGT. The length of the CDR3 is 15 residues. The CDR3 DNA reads TGTGCCAGCAGTGAAGAGTTCTATAGCAATCAGCCCCAGCATTTT. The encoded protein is CASSEEFYSNQPQHF.

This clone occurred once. The CDR3 region has the DNA TGTGCCAGTAGTATAGGGACAGGGCATCGCGAGCAGTACTTC. Protein: CASSIGTGHREQYF. V and J are TRBV19 and TRBJ2-7, with 8 bases identical to TRBD1. With V trimmed by 1 base and J by 6 bases, 5 bases remained unmatched. This CDR3 has 14 residues. In germline, CDR1 is LNHDA, CDR2 SQIVND (reference sequence).

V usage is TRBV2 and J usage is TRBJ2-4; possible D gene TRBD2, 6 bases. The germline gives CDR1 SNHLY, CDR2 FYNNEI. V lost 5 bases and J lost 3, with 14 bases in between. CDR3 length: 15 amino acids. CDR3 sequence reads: CASSWGDKNKNIQYF. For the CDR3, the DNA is TGTGCCAGCAGTTGGGGGGATAAGAACAAAAACATTCAGTACTTC.

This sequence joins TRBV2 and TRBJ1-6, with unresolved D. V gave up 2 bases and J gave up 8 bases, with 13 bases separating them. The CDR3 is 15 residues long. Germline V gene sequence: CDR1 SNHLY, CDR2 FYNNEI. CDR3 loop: CASSERLLRDSPLHF. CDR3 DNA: TGTGCCAGCAGTGAACGACTGTTGAGGGATTCACCCCTCCACTTT.

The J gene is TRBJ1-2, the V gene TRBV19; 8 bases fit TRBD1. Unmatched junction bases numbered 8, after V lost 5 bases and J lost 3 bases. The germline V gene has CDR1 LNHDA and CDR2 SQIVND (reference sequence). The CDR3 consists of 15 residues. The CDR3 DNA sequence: TGTGCCAGTAGTCTCGGACAGGGTATGGACTATGGCTACACCTTC. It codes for CASSLGQGMDYGYTF.

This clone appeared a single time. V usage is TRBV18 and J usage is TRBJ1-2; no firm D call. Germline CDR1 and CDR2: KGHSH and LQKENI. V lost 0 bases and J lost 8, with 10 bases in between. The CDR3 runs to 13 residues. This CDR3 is CASSPPTERGYTF. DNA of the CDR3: TGTGCCAGCTCACCACCCACGGAGAGGGGCTACACCTTC.

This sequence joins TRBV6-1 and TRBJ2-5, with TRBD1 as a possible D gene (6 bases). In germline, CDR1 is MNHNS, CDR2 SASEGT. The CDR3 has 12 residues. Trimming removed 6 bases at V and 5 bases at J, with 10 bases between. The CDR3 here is CASRGASETQYF. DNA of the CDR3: TGTGCCAGCAGGGGGGCCAGTGAGACCCAGTACTTC.

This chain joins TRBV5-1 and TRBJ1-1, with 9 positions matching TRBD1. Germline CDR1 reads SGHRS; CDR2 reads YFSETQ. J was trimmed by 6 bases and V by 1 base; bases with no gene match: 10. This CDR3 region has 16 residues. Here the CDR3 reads CASSLHPRDRVAEAFF. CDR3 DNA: TGCGCCAGCAGCTTGCACCCCCGGGACAGGGTTGCTGAAGCTTTCTTT.

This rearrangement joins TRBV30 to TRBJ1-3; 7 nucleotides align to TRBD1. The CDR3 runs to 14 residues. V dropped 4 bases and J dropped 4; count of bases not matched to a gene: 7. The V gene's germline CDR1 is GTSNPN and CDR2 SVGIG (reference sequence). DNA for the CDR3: TGTGCCTGGAACTTCGGGACAGACGGAAACACCATATATTTT. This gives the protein CAWNFGTDGNTIYF.

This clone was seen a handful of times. The CDR3 DNA sequence: TGTGCCAGCAGGAAAAAGGGACAGACAAGCAGCTATGGCTACACCTTC. Its translation: CASRKKGQTSSYGYTF. The rearrangement joins TRBV5-6 to TRBJ1-2; the match to TRBD1 covers 7 bases. V shed 5 bases and J 4 bases; nucleotides not matched to a gene: 14. Germline V gene data show CDR1 as SGHDT and CDR2 as YYEEEE. The CDR3 covers 16 residues.

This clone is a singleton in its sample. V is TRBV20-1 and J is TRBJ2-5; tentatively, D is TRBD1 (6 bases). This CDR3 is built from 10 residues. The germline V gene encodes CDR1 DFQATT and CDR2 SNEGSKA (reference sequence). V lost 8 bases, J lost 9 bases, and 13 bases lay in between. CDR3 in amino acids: CSCRTEAQYF. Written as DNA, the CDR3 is TGCAGTTGCCGGACAGAAGCCCAGTACTTC.

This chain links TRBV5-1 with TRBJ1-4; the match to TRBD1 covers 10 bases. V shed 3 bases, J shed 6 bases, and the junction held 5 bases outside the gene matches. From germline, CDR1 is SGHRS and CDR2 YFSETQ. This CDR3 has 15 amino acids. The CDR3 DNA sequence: TGCGCCAGCAGCTCCCCGGACAGGGGGTATGAAAAACTGTTTTTT. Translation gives CASSSPDRGYEKLFF. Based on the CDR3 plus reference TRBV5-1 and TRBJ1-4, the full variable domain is KAGVTQTPRYLIKTRGQQVTLSCSPISGHRSVSWYQQTPGQGLQFLFEYFSETQRNKGNFPGRFSGRQFSNSRSEMNVSTLELGDSALYLCASSSPDRGYEKLFFGSGTQLSVL.

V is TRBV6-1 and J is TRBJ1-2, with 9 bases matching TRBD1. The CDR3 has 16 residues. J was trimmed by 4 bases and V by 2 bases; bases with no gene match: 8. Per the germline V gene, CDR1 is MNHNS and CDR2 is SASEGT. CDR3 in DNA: TGTGCCAGCAGTGAAATGCCGGGACAGGGAGGCTATGGCTACACCTTC. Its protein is CASSEMPGQGGYGYTF.

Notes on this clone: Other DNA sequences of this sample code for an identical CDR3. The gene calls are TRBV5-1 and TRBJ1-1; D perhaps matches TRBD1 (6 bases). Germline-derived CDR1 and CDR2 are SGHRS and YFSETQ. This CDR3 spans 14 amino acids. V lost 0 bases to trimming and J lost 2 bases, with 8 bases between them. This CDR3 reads CASSLGQVNTEAFF. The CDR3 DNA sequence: TGCGCCAGCAGCTTGGGACAGGTCAACACTGAAGCTTTCTTT.

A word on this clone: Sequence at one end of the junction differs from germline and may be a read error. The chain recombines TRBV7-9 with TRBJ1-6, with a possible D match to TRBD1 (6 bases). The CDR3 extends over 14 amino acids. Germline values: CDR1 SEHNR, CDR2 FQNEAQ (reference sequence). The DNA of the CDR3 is TGTTCCAGCAGCCCTACAGGGCTAAATTCACCCCTCCACTTT. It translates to CSSSPTGLNSPLHF.

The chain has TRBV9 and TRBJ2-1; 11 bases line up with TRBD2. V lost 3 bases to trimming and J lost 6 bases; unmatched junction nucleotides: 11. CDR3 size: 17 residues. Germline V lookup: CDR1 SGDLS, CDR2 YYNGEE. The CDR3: CASSAGVAGGARNEQFF. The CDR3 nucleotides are TGTGCCAGCAGCGCCGGGGTAGCGGGGGGGGCACGCAATGAGCAGTTCTTC.

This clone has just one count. The CDR3: CASSVDFGTEAFF. CDR3 DNA sequence: TGTGCCAGCAGTGTTGATTTCGGCACTGAAGCTTTCTTT. The V call is TRBV2, the J call TRBJ1-1; D ambiguous. The CDR3 is 13 residues long. Germline V CDR1 and CDR2: SNHLY, FYNNEI. The ends were cut back, 4 bases at V and 4 bases at J, with 10 bases in the middle. Full variable domain (missing parts from reference TRBV2 and TRBJ1-1): EPEVTQTPSHQVTQMGQEVILRCVPISNHLYFYWYRQILGQKVEFLVSFYNNEISEKSEIFDDQFSVERPDGSNFTLKIRSTKLEDSAMYFCASSVDFGTEAFFGQGTRLTVV.

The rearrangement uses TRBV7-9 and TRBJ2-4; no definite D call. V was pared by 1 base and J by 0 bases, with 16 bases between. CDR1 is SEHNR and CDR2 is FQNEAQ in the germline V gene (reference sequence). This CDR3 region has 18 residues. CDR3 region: CASSLDSTPLLAKNIQYF. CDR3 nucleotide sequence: TGTGCCAGCAGCTTAGACAGTACCCCCCTTTTAGCCAAAAACATTCAGTACTTC.

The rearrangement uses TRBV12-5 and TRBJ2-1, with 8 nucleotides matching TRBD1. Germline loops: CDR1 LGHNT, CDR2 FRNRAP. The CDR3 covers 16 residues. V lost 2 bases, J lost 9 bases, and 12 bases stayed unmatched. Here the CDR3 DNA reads TGTGCTAGTGGTTTGTATCCGACAGGGGATTTCGGTGAGCAGTTCTTC. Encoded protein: CASGLYPTGDFGEQFF.

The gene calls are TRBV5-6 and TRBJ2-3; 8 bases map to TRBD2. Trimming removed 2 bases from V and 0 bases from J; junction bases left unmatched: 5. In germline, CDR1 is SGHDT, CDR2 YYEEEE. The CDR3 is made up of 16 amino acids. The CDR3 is CASSFGAGVSTDTQYF. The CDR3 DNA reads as TGTGCCAGCAGCTTCGGAGCGGGGGTTAGCACAGATACGCAGTATTTT.

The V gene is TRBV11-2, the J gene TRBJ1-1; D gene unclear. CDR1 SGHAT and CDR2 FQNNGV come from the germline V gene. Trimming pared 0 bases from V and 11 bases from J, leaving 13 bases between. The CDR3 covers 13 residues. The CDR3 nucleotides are TGTGCCAGCAGCTTAGAATGGGAGGCGACGGCTTTCTTT. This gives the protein CASSLEWEATAFF.

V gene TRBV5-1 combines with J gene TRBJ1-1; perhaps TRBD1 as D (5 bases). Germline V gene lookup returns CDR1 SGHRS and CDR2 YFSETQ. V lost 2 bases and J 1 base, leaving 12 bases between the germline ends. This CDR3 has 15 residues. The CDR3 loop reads CASSFGSTGNTEAFF. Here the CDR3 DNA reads TGCGCCAGCAGCTTCGGGTCCACAGGGAACACTGAAGCTTTCTTT.

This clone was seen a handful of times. CDR3 in amino acids: CASSDGGDTQYF. CDR3 nucleotide sequence: TGTGCCAGCAGTGACGGTGGAGATACGCAGTATTTT. The chain links TRBV2 to TRBJ2-3; no firm D call. This CDR3 is 12 amino acids long. Germline V gene data show CDR1 as SNHLY and CDR2 as FYNNEI. V gave up 3 bases and J gave up 5 bases, with 6 bases separating them.